The next 27 T cell receptor beta chains were all read from a single sample in a study of OX40 agonist ivuxolimab in advanced cancers. The assay was immunoSEQ multiplex PCR, and TCRdb's table has in-frame clones only and misses some. Among about 68,000 clones, approximately 80% were seen once, and the ten largest hold 1.4%. Here the sequenced sample was CD4+ or CD8+ T cells sorted from blood, taken in a trial of the OX40 agonist ivuxolimab. The receptors here all came from an adult with an advanced solid tumor such as melanoma, head and neck, liver or kidney cancer.

This chain joins TRBV19 and TRBJ2-1; the match to TRBD2 covers 9 bases. The germline CDR1 and CDR2 sequences are LNHDA and SQIVND (reference sequence). The CDR3 runs 11 residues. J gave up 9 bases and V 6 bases, and 0 bases lay outside the gene matches. Here the CDR3 DNA reads TGTGCCAGTAGACTAGCGGGTGAGCAGTTCTTC. Protein: CASRLAGEQFF.

The chain is built from TRBV30 and TRBJ1-2; the D gene is possibly TRBD1 (5 bases). Trimming took 0 bases from V and 6 from J, leaving 20 bases between them. Looked up from germline, CDR1 is GTSNPN and CDR2 is SVGIG (reference sequence). There are 16 residues in the CDR3. Written as DNA, the CDR3 is TGTGCCTGGAGTGTACCTCAGGGCAGGTCCAACGATGGCTACACCTTC. This sequence encodes CAWSVPQGRSNDGYTF.

The V call is TRBV7-9, the J call TRBJ2-1; perhaps TRBD2 as D (5 bases). Trimming shortened V by 5 bases and J by 6 bases, and 23 bases separated the two germline ends. There are 17 residues in the CDR3. Germline CDR1 and CDR2: SEHNR and FQNEAQ (reference sequence). The CDR3 region is CASSPKRRLSLVNEQFF. In DNA form, the CDR3 reads TGTGCCAGCAGCCCAAAACGGAGGCTCTCCCTGGTCAATGAGCAGTTCTTC.

The chain combines TRBV14 with TRBJ1-1; D not certain. Germline assignment: CDR1 SGHDN and CDR2 FVKESK. V was shortened by 5 bases and J by 1 base, with 8 bases between the two germline ends. CDR3 length equals 13 residues. The CDR3 DNA follows: TGTGCCAGCAGCGCGACCTGGAACACTGAAGCTTTCTTT. The encoded protein is CASSATWNTEAFF.

The chain combines TRBV2 with TRBJ1-2; the D gene is possibly TRBD1 (6 bases). This CDR3 comprises 15 residues. The germline V gene encodes CDR1 SNHLY and CDR2 FYNNEI. V gave up 6 bases and J gave up 0 bases, with 14 bases separating them. CDR3 nucleotide sequence: TGTGCCAGCAGGGAGGGGGTTATAGCTAACTATGGCTACACCTTC. The encoded protein is CASREGVIANYGYTF.

The V call is TRBV4-1, the J call TRBJ1-5, with D unclear. V was cut by 0 bases and J by 5 bases, with 8 bases left in between. From germline, CDR1 is MGHRA and CDR2 YSYEKL. This CDR3 comprises 14 residues. The CDR3 DNA follows: TGCGCCAGCAGCCAAGAGAGATGGGATCAGCCCCAGCATTTT. Its translation: CASSQERWDQPQHF.

V and J are TRBV5-4 and TRBJ1-3, with D maybe TRBD1 (6 bases). Germline CDR1 is SGHNT and CDR2 is YYREEE (reference sequence). The CDR3 totals 15 residues. V was cut by 3 bases and J by 0 bases, with 10 bases left in between. CDR3 nucleotides: TGTGCCAGCAGCTATGCAGGGGCCTCTGGAAACACCATATATTTT. Encoded protein: CASSYAGASGNTIYF.

The chain uses TRBV27 and TRBJ1-2; 7 positions agree with TRBD1. J gave up 4 bases and V 6 bases, and 8 bases lay outside the gene matches. From germline, CDR1 is MNHEY and CDR2 SMNVEV (reference sequence). This CDR3 contains 14 residues. Here the CDR3 DNA reads TGTGCCAGCAGAAACCGACAGGGATCCTATGGCTACACCTTC. This encodes CASRNRQGSYGYTF.

V is TRBV29-1 and J is TRBJ1-2; no clear D. The germline V gene has CDR1 SQVTM and CDR2 ANQGSEA. The CDR3 runs to 10 residues. The V end was cut by 4 bases, the J end by 7 bases, with 7 bases between. Here the CDR3 reads CSVGAGGYTF. CDR3 coding DNA: TGCAGCGTTGGAGCTGGTGGCTACACCTTC.

The chain recombines TRBV18 with TRBJ2-5, with 8 bases aligning to TRBD1. V trimming: 3 bases; J trimming: 11 bases; junction bases outside the gene matches: 5. The germline V gene has CDR1 KGHSH and CDR2 LQKENI. CDR3 size: 12 residues. As DNA, the CDR3 is TGTGCCAGCTCACCGGTGGACAGGGAGCAGTACTTC. As protein: CASSPVDREQYF. The full variable domain, in which reference TRBV18 and TRBJ2-5 provide the parts outside the CDR3, is NAGVMQNPRHLVRRRGQEARLRCSPMKGHSHVYWYRQLPEEGLKFMVYLQKENIIDESGMPKERFSAEFPKEGPSILRIQQVVRGDSAAYFCASSPVDREQYFGPGTRLLVL.

The chain joins TRBV7-9 to TRBJ2-5; weak D call: TRBD2 (5 bases). CDR1 and CDR2 from the germline V gene are SEHNR and FQNEAQ (reference sequence). The CDR3 runs to 14 residues. Between the trimmed V and J ends, which lost 5 bases and 2 bases, there was a span of 12 bases. CDR3 in amino acids: CASSPPLGQETQYF. CDR3 coding DNA: TGTGCCAGCAGCCCACCACTAGGGCAAGAGACCCAGTACTTC.

The chain carries TRBV6-5 and TRBJ1-1, with D maybe TRBD1 (6 bases). This CDR3 region has 11 residues. The germline V gene has CDR1 MNHEY and CDR2 SVGAGI. Trimming pared 7 bases from V and 8 bases from J, leaving 11 bases between. In nucleotides, the CDR3 is TGTGCCAGCACGAGGGGGGCAGAAGCTTTCTTT. Its protein is CASTRGAEAFF.

V gene TRBV30 combines with J gene TRBJ1-5; D might be TRBD1 (5 bases). The V end was cut by 3 bases, the J end by 1 base, with 10 bases between. The CDR3 runs 14 residues. The germline V gene has CDR1 GTSNPN and CDR2 SVGIG (reference sequence). This chain's CDR3 is CAWSAGGSNQPQHF. The CDR3 nucleotides are TGTGCCTGGAGCGCGGGGGGGAGCAATCAGCCCCAGCATTTT. The variable domain in full, completed from reference TRBV30 and TRBJ1-5, reads SQTIHQWPATLVQPVGSPLSLECTVEGTSNPNLYWYRQAAGRGLQLLFYSVGIGQISSEVPQNLSASRPQDRQFILSSKKLLLSDSGFYLCAWSAGGSNQPQHFGDGTRLSIL.

This sequence joins TRBV6-4 and TRBJ2-7; tentatively, D is TRBD1 (5 bases). Trimming removed 0 bases at V and 5 bases at J, with 14 bases between. Germline CDR1 is MRHNA and CDR2 is SNTAGT. The CDR3 totals 15 residues. As DNA, the CDR3 is TGTGCCAGCAGTGACTCTGGGGCAGGGCTCGACGAGCAGTACTTC. Encoded protein: CASSDSGAGLDEQYF.

V usage is TRBV10-2 and J usage is TRBJ2-5, with TRBD1 matching 7 bases. The J call could be wrong; TRBJ2-7 is a better fit for the DNA end. Germline V gene sequence: CDR1 WSHSY, CDR2 SAAADI. The CDR3 has 14 residues. The CDR3 bases are TGCGCCAGCAGAGAAACAGGGGCCCTCTACGAGCAGTACTTC. This codes for CASRETGALYEQYF.

The chain combines TRBV6-1 with TRBJ2-7; a possible D gene is TRBD1 (5 bases). Germline CDR1 is MNHNS and CDR2 is SASEGT. The CDR3 is 14 residues long. Trimming took off 7 bases at V and 2 bases at J, with 15 bases between the two ends. The CDR3 nucleotides read TGTGCCAGCACCGAGGACATTATTCCCTACGAGCAGTACTTC. Protein: CASTEDIIPYEQYF.

The chain uses TRBV18 and TRBJ1-5; TRBD1 aligns across 8 bases. Germline V CDR1 and CDR2: KGHSH, LQKENI. The CDR3 spans 18 residues. V shed 1 base, J shed 0 bases, and the junction held 8 bases outside the gene matches. The CDR3 DNA is TGTGCCAGCTCACCACTCTCTAAGGGACAGGATAGCAATCAGCCCCAGCATTTT. This translates into CASSPLSKGQDSNQPQHF.

The chain has TRBV5-1 and TRBJ2-1; 8 bases are shared with TRBD1. The CDR3 has 15 residues. Germline values: CDR1 SGHRS, CDR2 YFSETQ. V lost 4 bases to trimming and J lost 4 bases; unmatched junction nucleotides: 7. The CDR3 DNA reads TGCGCCAGCAGCCTGACAGGGGAAGCTTACAATGAGCAGTTCTTC. Protein sequence: CASSLTGEAYNEQFF. Looking up the rest from reference TRBV5-1 and TRBJ2-1 gives the full variable domain: KAGVTQTPRYLIKTRGQQVTLSCSPISGHRSVSWYQQTPGQGLQFLFEYFSETQRNKGNFPGRFSGRQFSNSRSEMNVSTLELGDSALYLCASSLTGEAYNEQFFGPGTRLTVL.

The CDR3 DNA is TGTGCCAGCAGAGGGGAGGGTGCACCCAACCCCTCTGGAAACACCATATATTTT. It specifies CASRGEGAPNPSGNTIYF. V is TRBV11-2 and J is TRBJ1-3, with D possibly TRBD1 on 5 matching bases. Trimming pared 6 bases from V and 0 bases from J, leaving 21 bases between. Germline CDR1 and CDR2: SGHAT and FQNNGV. The CDR3 contains 18 residues.

The genes are TRBV7-8 and TRBJ2-3, with 7 bases lining up with TRBD1. Germline CDR1 reads SGHVS; CDR2 reads FQNEAQ. V dropped 6 bases and J dropped 3; count of bases not matched to a gene: 12. CDR3 size: 16 residues. DNA for the CDR3: TGTGCCAGCAGATATAACAGGGGTGGAGAGACAGATACGCAGTATTTT. Its translation: CASRYNRGGETDTQYF. The whole variable domain, filled in from reference TRBV7-8 and TRBJ2-3, reads GAGVSQSPRYKVAKRGQDVALRCDPISGHVSLFWYQQALGQGPEFLTYFQNEAQLDKSGLPSDRFFAERPEGSVSTLKIQRTQQEDSAVYLCASRYNRGGETDTQYFGPGTRLTVL.

The genes are TRBV19 and TRBJ1-5, with a tentative D call TRBD1 (6 bases). Germline lookup yields CDR1 LNHDA and CDR2 SQIVND (reference sequence). The CDR3 totals 14 residues. Trimming left V 7 bases short and J 2 bases short, with 12 bases between. The CDR3 loop reads CASKEGGGNQPQHF. The CDR3 nucleotides read TGTGCCAGTAAGGAGGGGGGAGGCAATCAGCCCCAGCATTTT.

This chain uses TRBV13 with TRBJ2-7; tentative D call: TRBD1 (6 bases). The CDR3 is 13 residues long. Trimming left V 5 bases short and J 4 bases short, with 12 bases between. CDR1 and CDR2 (germline): PRHDT, FYEKMQ (reference sequence). The CDR3 sequence is CASSARQDYEQYF. The DNA of the CDR3 is TGTGCCAGCAGCGCTCGACAGGATTACGAGCAGTACTTC.

This clone was detected only once. The V call is TRBV30, the J call TRBJ2-2, with D perhaps matching TRBD1 (6 bases). Germline CDR1 reads GTSNPN; CDR2 reads SVGIG (reference sequence). The CDR3 runs 12 residues. V lost 8 bases to trimming and J lost 8 bases, with 15 bases between them. The CDR3 loop reads CAGSQGKGELFF. The CDR3 DNA is TGTGCCGGCTCCCAGGGGAAGGGGGAGCTGTTTTTT. The complete variable domain, with remaining parts taken from reference TRBV30 and TRBJ2-2, reads SQTIHQWPATLVQPVGSPLSLECTVEGTSNPNLYWYRQAAGRGLQLLFYSVGIGQISSEVPQNLSASRPQDRQFILSSKKLLLSDSGFYLCAGSQGKGELFFGEGSRLTVL.

The rearrangement uses TRBV7-6 and TRBJ2-7, with 9 bases identical to TRBD2. Germline values: CDR1 SGHVS, CDR2 FNYEAQ. The V gene end was trimmed by 0 bases and the J gene end by 0 bases; junction bases not matched to a gene: 0. This CDR3 has 15 amino acids. CDR3: CASSLASGSSYEQYF. In DNA, the CDR3 is TGTGCCAGCAGCTTAGCTAGCGGGAGCTCCTACGAGCAGTACTTC.

This clone was counted a single time. One junction end disagrees with the germline gene, perhaps due to a read error. J is TRBJ2-2 and V is TRBV6-5; tentative D call: TRBD2 (5 bases). Per germline, CDR1 MNHEY and CDR2 SVGAGI. CDR3 length equals 9 residues. The CDR3 protein is CGRGGELFF. The CDR3 DNA follows: TGCGGAAGAGGGGGGGAGCTGTTTTTT.

The V gene is TRBV6-1, the J gene TRBJ1-2; 7 bases agree with TRBD1. Germline V gene lookup returns CDR1 MNHNS and CDR2 SASEGT. The CDR3 has 17 amino acids. Losses at the gene ends were 0 bases for V and 5 bases for J; bases not matched to a gene: 12. In DNA form, the CDR3 reads TGTGCCAGCAGTGAAGCGCTTCTGAGGGCAGGGGGGTATGGCTACACCTTC. Translation gives CASSEALLRAGGYGYTF.

The rearrangement uses TRBV5-1 and TRBJ1-2; possibly TRBD1 for D (5 bases). V was trimmed by 0 bases and J by 4 bases, leaving 13 bases between them. The V gene's germline CDR1 is SGHRS and CDR2 YFSETQ. The CDR3 is 15 residues long. This CDR3 reads CASSLEGTTGYGYTF. In nucleotides, the CDR3 is TGCGCCAGCAGCTTGGAGGGGACGACTGGCTATGGCTACACCTTC.